The 32 T cell receptor beta chains presented below share a single source sample, sequenced in a study of vaccination effects on CD4 cells after COVID-19. Antigen specificity for these receptors is unknown. This table comes from immunoSEQ multiplex PCR, and its TCRdb copy is limited to in-frame clones, with some not included. The sample consists of around 75,000 clones, around 72% of them appearing once. Pools of viral peptides were used by the ViraFEST assay to expand antigen-specific CD4+ T cells ahead of sequencing. The culture ran for roughly ten days before CD4+ T cells were isolated. Sometime from March through December 2020, the person acquired a SARS-CoV-2 infection that PCR confirmed. The starting material was CD4+ T cells from PBMCs cultured with HIV peptides, obtained before COVID-19 vaccination. Sample subset: HIV-1 Nef peptide pool negative control/reference culture. These receptors were collected from a human donor who had a prior SARS-CoV-2 infection.

The chain couples TRBV3-1 (or the pseudogene TRBV3-2) to TRBJ2-3; 9 nucleotides line up with TRBD2. This CDR3 comprises 15 residues. The V gene's germline CDR1 is LGHDT and CDR2 YNNKEL (reference sequence). Losses at the gene ends were 5 bases for V and 7 bases for J; bases not matched to a gene: 10. The CDR3 here is CASSSQAGGPYTQYF. The CDR3, as DNA: TGTGCCAGCAGCAGCCAGGCGGGAGGGCCATATACGCAGTATTTT.

This clone showed up just a few times. The chain combines TRBV18 with TRBJ2-1, with 8 bases matching TRBD2. This CDR3 has 15 residues. Losses at the gene ends were 0 bases for V and 6 bases for J; bases not matched to a gene: 4. Germline V lookup: CDR1 KGHSH, CDR2 LQKENI. The CDR3 loop is CASSPPSAGGNEQFF. For the CDR3, the DNA is TGTGCCAGCTCACCACCTAGCGCGGGGGGCAATGAGCAGTTCTTC.

The chain joins TRBV5-1 to TRBJ2-2; D unclear. V lost 0 bases to trimming and J lost 6 bases, with 12 bases between them. The CDR3 is 15 residues long. The germline V gene has CDR1 SGHRS and CDR2 YFSETQ. The CDR3 reads CASSLVRFGAGELFF. DNA for the CDR3: TGCGCCAGCAGCTTGGTGCGGTTTGGGGCCGGGGAGCTGTTTTTT.

The chain carries TRBV5-5 and TRBJ1-3, with D unresolved. CDR1 is SGHKS, CDR2 YYEKEE, per germline (reference sequence). The CDR3 sequence is 14 residues long. Between the trimmed V and J ends, which lost 1 base and 4 bases, there was a span of 9 bases. In DNA form, the CDR3 reads TGTGCCAGCAGCTTGTGGCACAGAGGAAACACCATATATTTT. Protein sequence: CASSLWHRGNTIYF.

The chain combines TRBV3-1 (or the pseudogene TRBV3-2) with TRBJ1-4; D not certain. There are 12 residues in the CDR3. Germline CDR1 is LGHDT and CDR2 is YNNKEL (reference sequence). With 4 bases removed from V and 4 bases from J, the gap between germline ends came to 4 bases. The CDR3 reads CASSRINEKLFF. DNA for the CDR3: TGTGCCAGCAGCCGGATTAATGAAAAACTGTTTTTT.

The chain has TRBV11-3 and TRBJ2-1, with unresolved D. Trimming cost V 5 bases and J 2 bases, with 10 bases left between them. The V gene's germline CDR1 is SGHNT and CDR2 YENEEA. The CDR3 spans 14 residues. The CDR3 reads CASSPRPAYNEQFF. The CDR3 DNA is TGTGCCAGCAGCCCCCGCCCTGCCTACAATGAGCAGTTCTTC. Using reference TRBV11-3 and TRBJ2-1 for the parts outside the CDR3, the full variable domain is EAGVVQSPRYKIIEKKQPVAFWCNPISGHNTLYWYLQNLGQGPELLIRYENEEAVDDSQLPKDRFSAERLKGVDSTLKIQPAELGDSAVYLCASSPRPAYNEQFFGPGTRLTVL.

This clone was recorded a few times. The chain uses TRBV2 and TRBJ1-6; 7 positions match TRBD1. Unmatched junction bases numbered 3, after V lost 4 bases and J lost 6 bases. This CDR3 comprises 14 residues. The V gene's germline CDR1 is SNHLY and CDR2 FYNNEI. The CDR3 sequence is CASSGGTVNSPLHF. In DNA, the CDR3 is TGTGCCAGCAGTGGGGGGACAGTTAATTCACCCCTCCACTTT.

This sequence joins TRBV15 and TRBJ2-7; D ambiguous. The CDR3 loop spans 14 amino acids. The V gene's germline CDR1 is LNHNV and CDR2 YYDKDF (reference sequence). V lost 0 bases to trimming and J lost 6 bases, with 12 bases between them. The CDR3 coding sequence is TGTGCCACCAGCAGAGACCGGTATTTACCCGAGCAGTACTTC. Amino acids: CATSRDRYLPEQYF. Full variable domain (outside the CDR3, taken from reference TRBV15 and TRBJ2-7): DAMVIQNPRYQVTQFGKPVTLSCSQTLNHNVMYWYQQKSSQAPKLLFHYYDKDFNNEADTPDNFQSRRPNTSFCFLDIRSPGLGDTAMYLCATSRDRYLPEQYFGPGTRLTVT.

V usage is TRBV11-1 and J usage is TRBJ2-5, with D hard to call. This CDR3 comprises 12 residues. Germline V gene data show CDR1 as SGHAT and CDR2 as FQDESV (reference sequence). Trimming left V 5 bases short and J 5 bases short, with 9 bases between. The CDR3 nucleotides are TGTGCCAGCAGCCCCATTGAGGAGACCCAGTACTTC. As protein: CASSPIEETQYF.

This chain connects TRBV5-1 to TRBJ1-5; tentatively, D is TRBD1 (6 bases). The CDR3 contains 15 residues. The germline gives CDR1 SGHRS, CDR2 YFSETQ. Trimming cost V 1 base and J 1 base, with 9 bases left between them. CDR3 amino acids: CASSLTGLSNQPQHF. CDR3 nucleotide sequence: TGCGCCAGCAGCTTGACAGGGTTGAGCAATCAGCCCCAGCATTTT. Complete variable domain (other parts from reference TRBV5-1 and TRBJ1-5): KAGVTQTPRYLIKTRGQQVTLSCSPISGHRSVSWYQQTPGQGLQFLFEYFSETQRNKGNFPGRFSGRQFSNSRSEMNVSTLELGDSALYLCASSLTGLSNQPQHFGDGTRLSIL.

The chain recombines TRBV7-8 with TRBJ2-5, with a weak D call TRBD2 (6 bases). Germline CDR1 is SGHVS and CDR2 is FQNEAQ. V lost 5 bases and J lost 5, with 18 bases in between. There are 15 residues in the CDR3. The CDR3 loop reads CASSPPRLVGETQYF. CDR3 nucleotides: TGTGCCAGCAGCCCCCCTCGACTAGTCGGGGAGACCCAGTACTTC.

The rearrangement uses TRBV7-9 and TRBJ2-1; 11 bases agree with TRBD1. J lost 8 bases, V lost 5 bases, and 14 bases had no gene match. The CDR3 spans 17 residues. Per the germline V gene, CDR1 is SEHNR and CDR2 is FQNEAQ (reference sequence). CDR3 in amino acids: CASSPVVWTGGFDEQFF. The CDR3 nucleotides read TGTGCCAGCAGCCCCGTCGTCTGGACAGGGGGCTTTGATGAGCAGTTCTTC.

J is TRBJ2-2 and V is TRBV29-1; 7 bases match TRBD2. The V segment lost 4 bases and the J segment 7 bases; nucleotides outside the gene matches: 12. The CDR3 length is 15 residues. Germline V gives CDR1 SQVTM, CDR2 ANQGSEA. CDR3 DNA: TGCAGCGTTGCAGATGCGGCGGGAGTTTACGGGGAGCTGTTTTTT. This translates into CSVADAAGVYGELFF.

The rearrangement uses TRBV7-8 and TRBJ2-7; D is undetermined. The CDR3 is made up of 14 amino acids. The germline V gene has CDR1 SGHVS and CDR2 FQNEAQ. V was pared by 1 base and J by 3 bases, with 10 bases between. CDR3 in amino acids: CASSLVSLDYEQYF. DNA for the CDR3: TGTGCCAGCAGCTTAGTTTCTTTGGACTACGAGCAGTACTTC.

This sequence joins TRBV30 and TRBJ2-2, with 8 bases matching TRBD1. Per the germline V gene, CDR1 is GTSNPN and CDR2 is SVGIG (reference sequence). The CDR3 consists of 17 residues. The ends lost 0 bases at V and 5 bases at J; junction bases unmatched: 11. CDR3 DNA sequence: TGTGCCTGGAGTGTCCCTGTGACAGGGGTACAAACCGGGGAGCTGTTTTTT. Translation gives CAWSVPVTGVQTGELFF. The entire variable domain, with the rest obtained from reference TRBV30 and TRBJ2-2, is as follows: SQTIHQWPATLVQPVGSPLSLECTVEGTSNPNLYWYRQAAGRGLQLLFYSVGIGQISSEVPQNLSASRPQDRQFILSSKKLLLSDSGFYLCAWSVPVTGVQTGELFFGEGSRLTVL.

V is TRBV11-1 and J is TRBJ2-1; 12 bases align to TRBD1. Germline V CDR1 and CDR2: SGHAT, FQDESV (reference sequence). This CDR3 contains 15 residues. The junction had 4 bases not matched to a gene; V was cut back by 5 bases and J by 5 bases. The CDR3 loop is CASSPRDRGHNEQFF. As DNA, the CDR3 is TGTGCCAGCAGCCCCCGGGACAGGGGGCACAATGAGCAGTTCTTC.

The V call is TRBV6-6, the J call TRBJ1-1; D gene unclear. Germline V gene data show CDR1 as MNHNY and CDR2 as SVGAGI (reference sequence). The CDR3 has 15 amino acids. The V gene lost 10 bases and the J gene lost 1 base, with 19 bases spanning the gap. The DNA for the CDR3 is TGTGCCACTCAAGACGGCCCCAACGAGAACACTGAAGCTTTCTTT. Protein product: CATQDGPNENTEAFF.

The chain combines TRBV6-5 with TRBJ2-5, with no clear D. CDR1 is MNHEY, CDR2 SVGAGI, per germline. CDR3 size: 12 residues. Trimming pared 5 bases from V and 4 bases from J, leaving 8 bases between. In DNA, the CDR3 is TGTGCCAGCAGTCGGATGCGAGAGACCCAGTACTTC. Translated, it gives CASSRMRETQYF.

V gene TRBV5-1 combines with J gene TRBJ2-7, with 8 bases that match TRBD2. V was pared by 4 bases and J by 2 bases, with 8 bases of the junction left unmatched. The CDR3 spans 15 residues. Per germline, CDR1 SGHRS and CDR2 YFSETQ. DNA of the CDR3: TGCGCCAGCAGCCCCCGGGGGGGTTCCGCCTACGAGCAGTACTTC. Translated, it gives CASSPRGGSAYEQYF.

The chain carries TRBV7-2 and TRBJ2-3; 14 nucleotides align to TRBD2. The junction had 8 bases not matched to a gene; V was cut back by 3 bases and J by 0 bases. This CDR3 contains 19 residues. The germline CDR1 and CDR2 sequences are SGHTA and FQGNSA. The CDR3 is CASSLLPGLAGESTDTQYF. In DNA, the CDR3 is TGTGCCAGCAGCTTGTTGCCGGGACTAGCGGGGGAGAGCACAGATACGCAGTATTTT.

This clone was found once. The rearrangement joins TRBV7-2 to TRBJ2-1, with TRBD2 identical over 9 bases. The V segment lost 5 bases and the J segment 3 bases; nucleotides outside the gene matches: 5. Germline CDR1 is SGHTA and CDR2 is FQGNSA. The CDR3 is 15 amino acids. CDR3 nucleotides: TGTGCCAGCAGCCCTTTAGCGGGAGTCTACAATGAGCAGTTCTTC. This codes for CASSPLAGVYNEQFF. The variable domain in full, with the rest retrieved from reference TRBV7-2 and TRBJ2-1, is GAGVSQSPSNKVTEKGKDVELRCDPISGHTALYWYRQSLGQGLEFLIYFQGNSAPDKSGLPSDRFSAERTGGSVSTLTIQRTQQEDSAVYLCASSPLAGVYNEQFFGPGTRLTVL.

By proportion, this clone is medium-sized (0.01 to 0.1%). This chain connects TRBV5-6 to TRBJ1-6, with 12 positions matching TRBD1. Germline-derived CDR1 and CDR2 are SGHDT and YYEEEE. The J segment lost 7 bases and the V segment lost 4 bases, leaving 9 bases of the junction unmatched. The CDR3 runs 17 residues. The CDR3 sequence: CASSPGTGGRQNSPLHF. In nucleotides, the CDR3 is TGTGCCAGCAGCCCTGGGACAGGGGGCCGACAAAATTCACCCCTCCACTTT.

The chain has TRBV5-3 and TRBJ2-4, with 7 bases aligning to TRBD1. TRBV5-3 is reported as an ORF; its role is uncertain. J gave up 8 bases and V 5 bases, and 4 bases lay outside the gene matches. This CDR3 comprises 12 residues. The CDR3 nucleotides read TGTGCCAGAAGAACAGGGGCAGACATTCAGTACTTC. Translated: CARRTGADIQYF.

The V gene is TRBV30, the J gene TRBJ2-7; TRBD2 matches at 7 bases. This CDR3 comprises 11 residues. V dropped 2 bases and J dropped 6; count of bases not matched to a gene: 1. Germline V CDR1 and CDR2: GTSNPN, SVGIG (reference sequence). The CDR3 DNA reads as TGTGCCTGGAGTTGGGGGGGCGAGCAGTACTTC. It yields the protein CAWSWGGEQYF.

The chain has TRBV27 and TRBJ2-2; TRBD1 might be the D (5 bases). Germline CDR1 MNHEY, CDR2 SMNVEV (reference sequence). V lost 3 bases, J lost 4 bases, and 15 bases lay in between. There are 16 residues in the CDR3. The CDR3 region has the DNA TGTGCCAGCAGTTTGGGCTTGACAGTCACCACCGGGGAGCTGTTTTTT. Translating gives CASSLGLTVTTGELFF.

V is TRBV20-1 and J is TRBJ2-3, with TRBD2 matching 9 bases. The V gene end was trimmed by 3 bases and the J gene end by 1 base; junction bases not matched to a gene: 8. This CDR3 comprises 16 residues. Germline V lookup: CDR1 DFQATT, CDR2 SNEGSKA (reference sequence). The CDR3 sequence: CSASPAGGQGTDTQYF. CDR3 nucleotides: TGCAGTGCTAGTCCAGCGGGGGGCCAGGGCACAGATACGCAGTATTTT.

The chain carries TRBV10-3 and TRBJ1-5; D is unclear. The CDR3 runs to 17 residues. Germline loops: CDR1 ENHRY, CDR2 SYGVKD. V lost 0 bases, J lost 2 bases, and 14 bases lay in between. The CDR3 here is CAISESGSRRGNQPQHF. The CDR3 DNA is TGTGCCATCAGTGAGTCTGGTTCGAGGAGGGGCAATCAGCCCCAGCATTTT.

V usage is TRBV4-1 and J usage is TRBJ1-1; 9 positions agree with TRBD1. The trim removed 2 bases at V and 0 bases at J, leaving 13 bases unmatched. Germline V lookup: CDR1 MGHRA, CDR2 YSYEKL. The CDR3 spans 19 residues. The CDR3 nucleotides are TGCGCCAGCAGCCAAACCTACCGGGACAGGGCTTTTTTGAACACTGAAGCTTTCTTT. Its translation: CASSQTYRDRAFLNTEAFF.

The chain joins TRBV2 to TRBJ2-5, with D maybe TRBD2 (7 bases). The CDR3 runs to 15 residues. Germline loops: CDR1 SNHLY, CDR2 FYNNEI. V lost 4 bases to trimming and J lost 1 base, with 13 bases between them. CDR3 sequence: CASSGAAGAQETQYF. DNA for the CDR3: TGTGCCAGCAGTGGAGCCGCGGGGGCCCAAGAGACCCAGTACTTC.

V and J are TRBV2 and TRBJ2-7; a possible D gene is TRBD2 (6 bases). This CDR3 contains 14 residues. Per germline, CDR1 SNHLY and CDR2 FYNNEI. Trimming removed 8 bases at V and 3 bases at J, with 17 bases between. In DNA form, the CDR3 reads TGTGCCAGCTCCCCCGGGACTCCTAGCTACGAGCAGTACTTC. This codes for CASSPGTPSYEQYF.

The chain has TRBV6-1 and TRBJ1-5; TRBD1 is a possible D gene (6 bases). V lost 2 bases and J 7 bases, leaving 9 bases between the germline ends. The CDR3 sequence is 13 residues long. Germline-derived CDR1 and CDR2 are MNHNS and SASEGT. CDR3 DNA: TGTGCCAGCAGTGAATATAGGGGGCAGCCCCAGCATTTT. Translation: CASSEYRGQPQHF.

The chain carries TRBV6-1 and TRBJ1-1; D is undetermined. Germline V gives CDR1 MNHNS, CDR2 SASEGT. V lost 1 base and J lost 8, with 8 bases in between. The CDR3 has 12 residues. The CDR3 spells CASSEVGREAFF. Here the CDR3 DNA reads TGTGCCAGCAGTGAAGTGGGAAGGGAAGCTTTCTTT.